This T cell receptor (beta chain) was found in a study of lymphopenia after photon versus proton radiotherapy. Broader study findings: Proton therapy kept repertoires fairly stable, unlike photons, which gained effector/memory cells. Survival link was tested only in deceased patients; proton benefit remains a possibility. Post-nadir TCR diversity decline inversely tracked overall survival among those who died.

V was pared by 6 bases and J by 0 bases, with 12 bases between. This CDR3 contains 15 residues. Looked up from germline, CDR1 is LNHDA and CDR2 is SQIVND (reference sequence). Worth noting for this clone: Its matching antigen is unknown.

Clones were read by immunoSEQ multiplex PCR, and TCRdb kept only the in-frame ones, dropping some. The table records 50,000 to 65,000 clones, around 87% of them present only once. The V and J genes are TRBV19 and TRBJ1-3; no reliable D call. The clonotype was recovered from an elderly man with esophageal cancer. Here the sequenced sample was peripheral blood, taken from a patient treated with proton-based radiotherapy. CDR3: CASRSRLNSGNTIYF. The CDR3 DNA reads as TGTGCCAGTAGGTCCCGACTGAACTCTGGAAACACCATATATTTT.